The 18 T cell receptor beta chains below all came from one sample that was sequenced in a study of T cells in Graves' hyperthyroidism and ophthalmopathy. Amplification of TCR beta CDR3 regions used RNA as the template. First-round RT-PCR with HTBI primers amplified the TCR CDR3 region. Via MiXCR, TCRdb re-called the multiplex PCR reads, giving one row per CDR3 protein. The sample lists a few hundred thousand distinct CDR3 sequences, around 14% occurring once. Material: blood. The receptor source for this set is a woman in her thirties with Graves' hyperthyroidism.

The V gene is TRBV6-1, the J gene TRBJ2-3; TRBD1 aligns across 7 bases. This CDR3 is 15 amino acids long. The germline V gene encodes CDR1 MNHNS and CDR2 SASEGT. J was trimmed by 1 base and V by 3 bases; bases with no gene match: 4. CDR3 nucleotide sequence: TGTGCCAGCAGTGACAGACAGGGCCGCACAGATACGCAGTATTTT. It is translated as CASSDRQGRTDTQYF.

The gene calls are TRBV18 and TRBJ2-7; a possible D gene is TRBD1 (5 bases). Trimming shortened V by 5 bases and J by 6 bases, and 11 bases separated the two germline ends. The germline V gene has CDR1 KGHSH and CDR2 LQKENI. The CDR3 has 12 amino acids. The CDR3: CASSAGLGEQYF. The DNA for the CDR3 is TGTGCCAGCTCAGCAGGGTTAGGCGAGCAGTACTTC.

This clonotype came up many times. The J gene is TRBJ2-1, the V gene TRBV12-3 or TRBV12-4, with D possibly being TRBD2 (6 bases). This CDR3 has 11 amino acids. Deletions cut 4 bases from V and 12 bases from J, with 10 bases between. The CDR3 DNA follows: TGTGCCAGCAGTTCGGCGGGACGGCAGTTCTTC. This translates into CASSSAGRQFF.

The table lists this clonotype with a few counts. The chain uses TRBV11-2 and TRBJ2-1; tentatively, D is TRBD1 (5 bases). CDR1 is SGHAT and CDR2 is FQNNGV in the germline V gene. Deletions cut 1 base from V and 5 bases from J, with 21 bases between. The CDR3 covers 18 residues. Written as DNA, the CDR3 is TGTGCCAGCAGCTTAGCGCTCGCGTGGACATTGGGAAACAATGAGCAGTTCTTC. This gives the protein CASSLALAWTLGNNEQFF.

This rearrangement joins TRBV9 to TRBJ2-1; 11 bases are a match to TRBD2. The CDR3 contains 17 residues. Germline V gene sequence: CDR1 SGDLS, CDR2 YYNGEE. Losses at the gene ends were 0 bases for V and 6 bases for J; bases not matched to a gene: 8. The CDR3 sequence is CASSVEGTSGTLNEQFF. The CDR3 DNA follows: TGTGCCAGCAGCGTAGAGGGGACTAGCGGTACTCTCAATGAGCAGTTCTTC.

This clonotype has ten or more counts. The J gene is TRBJ2-5, the V gene TRBV28; TRBD1 aligns across 9 bases. CDR1 MDHEN and CDR2 SYDVKM come from the germline V gene. The CDR3 length is 15 residues. With 5 bases clipped from V and 5 bases from J, the junction kept 9 bases outside the gene matches. The chain's CDR3 is CASSNTGGTGETQYF. The CDR3 bases are TGTGCCAGCAGTAACACAGGGGGCACCGGGGAGACCCAGTACTTC.

The V and J genes are TRBV5-1 and TRBJ2-3, with 8 nucleotides matching TRBD1. The CDR3 extends over 15 amino acids. CDR1 and CDR2 from the germline V gene are SGHRS and YFSETQ. V was pared by 2 bases and J by 3 bases, with 5 bases of the junction left unmatched. The CDR3 reads CASSLQTGETDTQYF. The CDR3 bases are TGCGCCAGCAGCTTACAGACAGGGGAGACAGATACGCAGTATTTT.

This clonotype showed up just a few times. This rearrangement joins TRBV20-1 to TRBJ2-6; D is perhaps TRBD2 (6 bases). CDR1 and CDR2 (germline): DFQATT, SNEGSKA (reference sequence). The V gene lost 3 bases and the J gene lost 0 bases, with 15 bases spanning the gap. The length of the CDR3 is 17 residues. The CDR3 loop is CSARAGPPSSGANVLTF. The CDR3 nucleotides are TGCAGTGCTAGGGCGGGACCCCCGAGCTCTGGGGCCAACGTCCTGACTTTC.

This clonotype was seen more than once but under ten times. This chain connects TRBV4-2 to TRBJ1-1; TRBD1 agrees at 8 bases. V was pared by 8 bases and J by 1 base, with 6 bases of the junction left unmatched. This CDR3 region has 14 residues. The germline gives CDR1 LGHNA, CDR2 YNFKEQ. DNA of the CDR3: TGTGCCAGCGGCGGAGACAGGGGGAACACTGAAGCTTTCTTT. It codes for CASGGDRGNTEAFF.

This clonotype was observed at least ten times. The junction shows a germline mismatch at one end, possibly a read error. CDR3 sequence reads: CASSLGGGTDTQYF. In nucleotides, the CDR3 is TGTGCCAGCAGCTTAGGAGGGGGAACAGATACGCAGTATTTT. This rearrangement joins TRBV5-1 to TRBJ2-3; possibly TRBD1 or TRBD2 for D (6 bases each). Per germline, CDR1 SGHRS and CDR2 YFSETQ. This CDR3 contains 14 residues. The full variable domain, its missing parts supplied by reference TRBV5-1 and TRBJ2-3, is KAGVTQTPRYLIKTRGQQVTLSCSPISGHRSVSWYQQTPGQGLQFLFEYFSETQRNKGNFPGRFSGRQFSNSRSEMNVSTLELGDSALYLCASSLGGGTDTQYFGPGTRLTVL.

This clonotype was picked up many times. The J gene is TRBJ2-1, the V gene TRBV20-1; no firm D call. Germline V lookup: CDR1 DFQATT, CDR2 SNEGSKA (reference sequence). The V and J ends lost 4 bases and 1 base respectively, with 20 bases between them. The CDR3 covers 17 residues. The CDR3 is CSAKHQSRAESYNEQFF. In DNA form, the CDR3 reads TGCAGTGCTAAGCACCAATCTAGGGCGGAATCCTACAATGAGCAGTTCTTC.

The chain has TRBV7-2 and TRBJ1-2, with a weak D call TRBD1 (6 bases). The germline CDR1 and CDR2 sequences are SGHTA and FQGNSA. V was clipped by 6 bases and J by 2 bases, with 10 bases between them. This CDR3 has 13 amino acids. The CDR3 nucleotides are TGTGCCAGCAGGCTCGACAGGAACTATGGCTACACCTTC. It specifies CASRLDRNYGYTF.

This clonotype occurred many times. The V and J genes are TRBV30 and TRBJ1-2; 9 bases are a match to TRBD1. The J segment lost 7 bases and the V segment lost 3 bases, leaving 3 bases of the junction unmatched. This CDR3 is 12 amino acids long. Germline CDR1 is GTSNPN and CDR2 is SVGIG (reference sequence). The CDR3 is CAWRQGASGYTF. The CDR3, as DNA: TGTGCCTGGAGACAGGGGGCCTCTGGCTACACCTTC.

This clonotype has more than one count but fewer than ten. This chain links TRBV2 with TRBJ1-4, with D unresolved. The CDR3 sequence is 16 residues long. V lost 7 bases, J lost 0 bases, and 15 bases lay in between. Germline V gene data show CDR1 as SNHLY and CDR2 as FYNNEI. The CDR3 DNA reads as TGTGCCAGCATGGGCAGTAGAACGACAACTAATGAAAAACTGTTTTTT. This sequence encodes CASMGSRTTTNEKLFF.

The genes are TRBV20-1 and TRBJ1-6; 11 bases map to TRBD1. Germline-derived CDR1 and CDR2 are DFQATT and SNEGSKA (reference sequence). V gave up 4 bases and J gave up 6 bases; unmatched junction bases: 8. The CDR3 covers 16 residues. The CDR3 loop is CSANAGQGGINSPLHF. DNA for the CDR3: TGCAGTGCTAATGCGGGACAGGGGGGCATTAATTCACCCCTCCACTTT.

This sequence joins TRBV5-1 and TRBJ2-1; D perhaps matches TRBD1 (6 bases). This CDR3 spans 12 amino acids. V shed 4 bases and J shed 9 bases, with 11 bases lying between them. The germline CDR1 and CDR2 sequences are SGHRS and YFSETQ. CDR3 sequence (DNA): TGCGCCAGCAGCAAACAGGGTAGTGAGCAGTTCTTC. It codes for CASSKQGSEQFF. Together with reference TRBV5-1 and TRBJ2-1, the CDR3 gives the full variable domain: KAGVTQTPRYLIKTRGQQVTLSCSPISGHRSVSWYQQTPGQGLQFLFEYFSETQRNKGNFPGRFSGRQFSNSRSEMNVSTLELGDSALYLCASSKQGSEQFFGPGTRLTVL.

This clonotype was recorded at least ten times. The rearrangement joins TRBV7-9 to TRBJ1-4, with D uncertain. Germline values: CDR1 SEHNR, CDR2 FQNEAQ (reference sequence). This CDR3 comprises 15 residues. Deletions cut 2 bases from V and 6 bases from J, with 13 bases between. In DNA, the CDR3 is TGTGCCAGCAGCTTACGCCAGGTCGAGGATGAAAAACTGTTTTTT. Encoded protein: CASSLRQVEDEKLFF.

This clonotype was found many times. The CDR3 DNA sequence: TGTGCCAGCAGCCCGGGACTCCTTAGGAAGCAGTTCTTC. Translated, it gives CASSPGLLRKQFF. The V gene is TRBV2, the J gene TRBJ2-1; D possibly corresponds to TRBD2 (6 bases). Per the germline V gene, CDR1 is SNHLY and CDR2 is FYNNEI. V was shortened by 6 bases and J by 11 bases, with 17 bases between the two germline ends. The CDR3 sequence is 13 residues long.